This T cell receptor (beta chain) was captured by sequencing in a study of cytomegalovirus exposure and HLA in healthy donors (dated by TCRdb to 2017 to 2019). With respect to the entire study: According to an earlier analysis of around 600 of the donors, roughly 180 million T cells yielded approximately 120 million unique TCR beta sequences and approximately 280 Gb of sequence data. The study aimed to test whether signatures of past pathogen exposure could be identified by cataloging public T cell receptors. Of the roughly 400 genotyped donors, more than 75% were placed in the genetic ancestry cluster associated with self-reported Caucasian donors. A handful of DR-DQ haplotypes were treated as single units for association and clustering because of strong linkage in the cohort. High-throughput TCR immunosequencing, statistical association of individual TCRs with disease status, and machine learning were combined to predict cytomegalovirus infection status. In an earlier analysis of a few hundred of the donors, high-throughput TCR beta sequencing was used to judge whether each TCR beta V gene segment behaved as functional or pseudogenic. To study patterns of TCR occurrence, a later analysis re-analyzed previously published TCR beta repertoires from 600 to 750 donors and added high-resolution HLA genotyping. Besides the first cohort of more than 650 subjects, a separate validation cohort made up of around 120 different subjects was used. Rather than using new phenotypic data, the later analysis identified candidate immune exposures from TCR beta sequences and from how often those sequences occurred across donors. Every repertoire in the discovery cohort had been generated on one and the same sequencing platform. The study used immunosequencing to profile the T cell repertoires of 670 or so subjects and linked those repertoires to cytomegalovirus serostatus. Among almost 400 genotyped donors of the cohort, an average of around 240,000 unique TCR beta nucleotide sequences were sequenced per donor, 15% to 20% of them non-productive. HLA typing included class I and class II loci at four-digit resolution. Genome-wide SNP genotypes for about three fifths of the roughly 670 donors were used in a later genetic analysis, which treated that subset as a discovery cohort. Alongside the repertoire data, information on donor age, sex, ethnicity and CMV serostatus was compiled. The number of typed donors differed by locus: about 620-630 for A, B, C, DRB1 and DQB1; 522 for DQA1; around 580 for DPA1; and 400 to 480 for DPB1. Roughly 320 gigabases of sequencing data and approximately 91 million unique TCR sequences made up an early release that covered 500 to 650 HLA-typed donors.

The cohort comprised around 700 healthy bone marrow donors. At the time of sampling, every cohort member was nominally healthy, though immune exposures that went unrecorded were likely present. The donor tested CMV seropositive, placing the donor among the 310 or so seropositive members of the cohort. A peripheral blood sample was collected from each donor, and TCR beta sequencing was performed on peripheral blood mononuclear cells. The Qiagen DNeasy Blood Extraction Kit was used to extract genomic DNA from the blood cell samples. Paper-wide results and their limitations: Roughly uniform sequencing depth across donors was assumed in presence/absence analyses, although this assumption may not hold. In a later genetic analysis, a missense DCLRE1C variant was associated with V-gene and J-gene trimming of TCR beta chains, and the association was replicated in an independent cohort. Because HLA typing was unavailable for some donors at each locus, only the typed subset was used in association tests. A later analysis found that most CMV-associated TCR beta chains appeared HLA-restricted, with HLA associations seemingly driven largely by CMV exposure. Correlated functional status among segregating V segments might reflect linkage disequilibrium, but an unknown experimental factor could not be ruled out. In a later analysis, the rate of TCR association differed among HLA loci, with DRB1 alleles having the most associated TCRs and HLA-C alleles having the fewest. A few of the identified cytomegalovirus-associated TCR beta chains were confirmed in vitro to be specific for cytomegalovirus antigens. Several of the top co-occurrence clusters appeared to be linked to parvovirus B19, influenza, CMV and Epstein-Barr virus, according to a later analysis. According to the authors, the approach could potentially be generalized to other disease states and immunological phenotypes. The 87-base-pair reads could not distinguish some IMGT-functional V segments, including TRBV6-2 and TRBV6-3, so those segments were excluded. In this cohort, only TCR beta chains were sequenced, and detectable features were limited by the absence of alpha or paired-chain data. Strong co-occurrence of HLA alleles, especially DR and DQ, made assigning TCR associations to individual alleles difficult. Roughly 15 rarely observed V segments, including chromosome 9 orphons, were excluded from the earlier analysis of several hundred of the donors because counts were too low. A group of highly shared sequence variants was considered likely to be a technical artifact of the sequencing pipeline. Compared with the approximately 720-donor mean, donors in an Asian-associated ancestry cluster had fewer N-insertions in productive TCRs, according to a later genetic analysis. In an earlier analysis of approximately 590 of the donors, most TCR beta V segments appeared in productive rearrangements about 87% or about 30% of the time, broadly matching IMGT annotations. The classifier was reported to diagnose cytomegalovirus status with high specificity and sensitivity in both the original and validation cohorts. In the study, approximately 160 TCR beta chains were listed as associated with cytomegalovirus. A later analysis associated about 18,000 TCR beta sequences with specific HLA alleles at a false discovery rate of 0.05. A further reported finding was that TCR beta sequences accurately predicted the HLA-A and HLA-B alleles for most subjects in the first cohort. For the cohort, immune exposure information was limited to CMV serostatus. Most TCR sequences were seen in very few donors, while some public TCRs were found in many individuals. Compared with equally common non-associated chains, HLA-associated TCR beta chains in a later analysis were more clonally expanded and had lower generation probabilities.

In the case of this clone: Its antigen remains unidentified. Base qualities are not at hand, and no much larger clone is one base apart.

The library came from the immunoSEQ multiplex PCR assay. A mixture of 60 forward primers for TCR Vbeta segments and 13 reverse primers for TCR Jbeta segments was used in the multiplex PCR. A multiplex PCR assay on genomic DNA amplified the CDR3 region of rearranged TCR beta genes. The amplified TCR beta libraries were sequenced on the Illumina HiSeq System as 87-base-pair reads. The study's processing was this. In a later analysis, tens of millions of unique TCR beta chains were counted across the roughly 610 repertoires, and around 10 million of these chains were shared by at least two donors. Raw reads were error-corrected and collapsed into unique sequences with a nearest-neighbor algorithm that merged closely related sequences to remove PCR and sequencing errors. V, D and J gene segments were assigned by aligning CDR3 sequences to IMGT reference sequences. Each retained sequence needed at least a six-nucleotide match to both a V gene segment and a J gene segment. Rearrangements were called productive when the CDR3 lacked stop codons and stayed in frame with V and J; all others were non-productive. Following IMGT convention, CDR3 was defined as the stretch from the second conserved V-encoded cysteine up to the conserved J-encoded phenylalanine. The earlier analysis of approximately 500 of the donors excluded sequences that lacked an unambiguous match to a single V gene segment. In an earlier analysis of roughly 500 of the donors, V segments were called functional above 56.7% productive rearrangements and were called segregating when the between-donor standard deviation exceeded 5%. To diagnose cytomegalovirus status from the catalog of TCR beta chain sequences, a statistical classification framework was built. In a later analysis, TCR nucleotide sequences were compared against IMGT/GENE-DB human TR gene sequences so that V and J genes could be assigned. A later analysis assigned CDR3 sequences and most-parsimonious VDJ recombination scenarios with the TCRdist pipeline. A later analysis defined each TCR beta chain by its CDR3 amino acid sequence plus V-gene family, and excluded reads lacking a unique V-gene family. As a way to deal with suspected cross-contamination and a sequencing artifact, a later analysis dropped approximately 590 nucleotide sequences that were highly shared and had low generation probability. In a later analysis, a clonal expansion index was calculated for each public chain from normalized within-repertoire ranks of inferred template counts. Generation probabilities in a later analysis came from a VDJ recombination model fitted to out-of-frame rearrangements, and those results were checked against IGoR. Hypergeometric tests were used in a later analysis to score TCR-TCR, TCR-HLA and TCR-CMV co-occurrence, with a repertoire-size bias correction applied to the TCR pairs. False discovery rates were estimated in a later analysis by permuting HLA or CMV assignments 20 times. In a later analysis, co-occurring TCRs were grouped using DBSCAN, with TCRdist sequence similarity added in when clustering inside HLA-allele-positive subsets. Co-occurrence clustering excluded repertoires with fewer than 30,000 or more than 120,000 public chains, plus five with anomalous nucleotide sharing. TCRdb retrieved this table from immuneACCESS and kept in-frame rearrangements only. Not all clones are present; in checked studies, unresolved V genes account for under half, and no reason is known for the remainder. V, J and clone size were drawn from that table, and D and trimming were deduced from the DNA. The sample records around 140,000 clones, 80% to 85% of which are singletons. The ten largest account for about 8.6% of the sample.

Looking up the germline V gene yields CDR1 SGHTA and CDR2 FQGTGA. Germline trimming amounts to 1 base on V and 7 bases on J, with 12 as the count of junction bases outside the gene matches. The CDR3 goes from the cysteine to the phenylalanine over 18 residues. Left in the record is the CDR3 DNA by itself, 54 bases read in frame from the first base. The chain employs TRBV7-3 and TRBJ2-1; 11 of the junction bases match TRBD1. This receptor was identified in a woman between 50 and 59 years old in good health and CMV-seropositive. The sequencing input was PBMCs. DNA sequence: TGTGCCAGCAGCTTAAGGGGACCCTGGACAGGGGGCAAGAATGAGCAGTTCTTC. This translates into CASSLRGPWTGGKNEQFF.